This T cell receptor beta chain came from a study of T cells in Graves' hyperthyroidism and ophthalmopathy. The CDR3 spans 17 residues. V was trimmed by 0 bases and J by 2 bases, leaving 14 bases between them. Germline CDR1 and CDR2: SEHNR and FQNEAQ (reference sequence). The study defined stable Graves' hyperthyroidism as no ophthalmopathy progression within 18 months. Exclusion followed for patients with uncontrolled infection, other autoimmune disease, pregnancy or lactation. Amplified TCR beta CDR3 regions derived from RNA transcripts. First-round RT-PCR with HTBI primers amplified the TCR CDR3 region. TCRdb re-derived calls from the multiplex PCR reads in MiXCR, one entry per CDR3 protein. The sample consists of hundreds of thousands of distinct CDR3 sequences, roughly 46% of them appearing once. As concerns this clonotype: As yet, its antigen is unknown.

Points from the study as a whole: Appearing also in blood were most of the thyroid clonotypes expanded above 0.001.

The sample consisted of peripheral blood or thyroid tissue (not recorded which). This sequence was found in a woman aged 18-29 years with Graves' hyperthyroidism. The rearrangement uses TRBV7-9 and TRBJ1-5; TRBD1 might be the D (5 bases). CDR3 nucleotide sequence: TGTGCCAGCAGCTTAGCCCCTTCACGGGGGGGCAATCAGCCCCAGCATTTT. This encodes CASSLAPSRGGNQPQHF.